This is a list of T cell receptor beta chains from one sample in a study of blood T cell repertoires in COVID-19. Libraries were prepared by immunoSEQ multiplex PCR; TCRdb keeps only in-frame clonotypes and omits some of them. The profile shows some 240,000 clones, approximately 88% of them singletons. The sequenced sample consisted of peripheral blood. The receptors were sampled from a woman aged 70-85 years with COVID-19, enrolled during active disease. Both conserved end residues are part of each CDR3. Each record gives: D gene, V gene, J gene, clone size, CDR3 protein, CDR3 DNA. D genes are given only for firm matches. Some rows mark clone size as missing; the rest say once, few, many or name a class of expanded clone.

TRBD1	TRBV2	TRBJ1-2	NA	CASAGQGANVGGYTF	TGTGCCAGCGCCGGCCAGGGGGCGAATGTGGGTGGCTACACCTTC
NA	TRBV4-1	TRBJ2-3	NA	CASSQSPVRTDTQYF	TGCGCCAGCAGCCAATCTCCCGTCCGGACAGATACGCAGTATTTT
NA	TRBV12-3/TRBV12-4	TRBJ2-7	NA	CASRRRSSYEQYF	TGTGCCAGCCGTAGACGGAGCTCCTACGAGCAGTACTTC
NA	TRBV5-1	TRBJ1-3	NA	CASSLAVTPGNTIYF	TGCGCCAGCAGCTTGGCTGTGACACCTGGAAACACCATATATTTT
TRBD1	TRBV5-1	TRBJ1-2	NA	CASSLGQGDGYTF	TGCGCCAGCAGCTTGGGGCAGGGGGATGGCTACACCTTC
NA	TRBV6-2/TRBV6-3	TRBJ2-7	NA	CASSYSKYRRTAPYEQYF	TGTGCCAGCAGTTACTCGAAGTATAGGAGGACAGCGCCCTACGAGCAGTACTTC
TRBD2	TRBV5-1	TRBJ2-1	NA	CASRLATLAGDWNEQFF	TGCGCCAGCAGATTGGCCACATTAGCGGGAGATTGGAATGAGCAGTTCTTC
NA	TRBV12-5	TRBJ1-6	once	CASGFAGSGSPLHF	TGTGCTAGTGGTTTTGCCGGGTCGGGGTCACCCCTCCACTTT
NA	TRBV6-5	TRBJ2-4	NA	CASRDRNIQYF	TGTGCCAGCAGGGACAGAAACATTCAGTACTTC
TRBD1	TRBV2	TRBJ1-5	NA	CASSTTDRGYQPQHF	TGTGCCAGCAGTACTACCGACAGGGGGTATCAGCCCCAGCATTTT
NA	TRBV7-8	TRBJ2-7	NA	CASSLAYRRVLYEQYF	TGTGCCAGCAGCTTAGCGTACAGGAGGGTTCTCTACGAGCAGTACTTC
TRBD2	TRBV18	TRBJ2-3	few	CASSPRTSGRATDTQYF	TGTGCCAGCTCACCACGGACTAGCGGGAGGGCCACAGATACGCAGTATTTT
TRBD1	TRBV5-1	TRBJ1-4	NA	CASSPEADRAVGEKLFF	TGCGCCAGCAGCCCCGAGGCGGACAGGGCGGTAGGTGAAAAACTGTTTTTT
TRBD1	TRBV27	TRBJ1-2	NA	CASRVSRVTLWTGDDYGYTF	TGTGCCAGTAGAGTTTCTAGAGTAACCCTCTGGACAGGCGATGACTATGGCTACACCTTC
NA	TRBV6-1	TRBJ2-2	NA	CASSEQGQNTGELFF	TGTGCCAGCAGTGAACAGGGGCAGAACACCGGGGAGCTGTTTTTT
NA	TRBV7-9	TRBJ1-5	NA	CASSLEGFQPQHF	TGTGCCAGCAGCTTAGAGGGGTTTCAGCCCCAGCATTTT
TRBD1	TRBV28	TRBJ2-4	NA	CASSPTGNLAKNIQYF	TGTGCCAGCAGTCCGACAGGGAACCTAGCCAAAAACATTCAGTACTTC
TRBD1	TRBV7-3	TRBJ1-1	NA	CASSSDRVTEAFF	TGTGCCAGCAGCTCCGACAGGGTCACTGAAGCTTTCTTT
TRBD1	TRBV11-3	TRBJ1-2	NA	CASSLGQGYGYTF	TGTGCCAGCAGCCTGGGACAGGGCTATGGCTACACCTTC
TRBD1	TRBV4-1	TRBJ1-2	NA	CASSLTPGQGDGYTF	TGCGCCAGCAGCCTCACTCCGGGACAGGGGGATGGCTACACCTTC
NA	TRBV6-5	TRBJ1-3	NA	CASSSTGNTIYF	TGTGCCAGCAGTTCGACAGGAAACACCATATATTTT
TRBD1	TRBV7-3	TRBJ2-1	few	CASSLLGDRVDNEQFF	TGTGCCAGCAGCCTCCTGGGGGACAGGGTAGACAATGAGCAGTTCTTC
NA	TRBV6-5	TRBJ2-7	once	CASKTGASYEQYF	TGTGCCAGCAAGACAGGTGCCTCCTACGAGCAGTACTTC
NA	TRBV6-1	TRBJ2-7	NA	CASSDIWGRRTYEQYF	TGTGCCAGCAGTGATATATGGGGCAGGCGCACCTACGAGCAGTACTTC
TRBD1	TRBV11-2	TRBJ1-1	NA	CASSFQGAGTEAFF	TGTGCCAGCAGCTTTCAGGGGGCAGGGACTGAAGCTTTCTTT
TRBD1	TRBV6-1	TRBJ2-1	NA	CAGSGTGRRSYNEQFF	TGTGCCGGCAGTGGGACAGGGAGACGCTCCTACAATGAGCAGTTCTTC
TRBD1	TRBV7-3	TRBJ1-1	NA	CASSLHGQGDTEAFF	TGTGCCAGCAGCTTACATGGACAGGGTGACACTGAAGCTTTCTTT
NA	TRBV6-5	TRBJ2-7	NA	CATMTGLHASYEQYF	TGTGCCACGATGACGGGGTTACACGCCTCCTACGAGCAGTACTTC
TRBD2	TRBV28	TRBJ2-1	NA	CASSIQAGAYNEQFF	TGTGCCAGCAGCATCCAAGCGGGGGCCTACAATGAGCAGTTCTTC
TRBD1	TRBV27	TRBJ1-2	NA	CASSPSTGYNYGYTF	TGTGCCAGCAGTCCCTCGACAGGGTATAACTATGGCTACACCTTC
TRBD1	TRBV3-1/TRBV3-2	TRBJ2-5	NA	CASSHSDREKTQYF	TGTGCCAGCAGCCATTCGGACAGGGAAAAGACCCAGTACTTC